This TCR beta chain was obtained from a study of T cell changes during pregnancy in multiple sclerosis. The germline CDR1 and CDR2 sequences are LNHDA and SQIVND (reference sequence). V lost 6 bases and J 7 bases, leaving 12 bases between the germline ends. The CDR3 has 13 amino acids. Profiling relied on immunoSEQ multiplex PCR, and the TCRdb table lists in-frame clones only, not all of them. The sample lists approximately 50,000 clones; less than 95% were seen once. This sequence was found in a female donor with multiple sclerosis, enrolled in a pregnancy study. The chain recombines TRBV19 with TRBJ1-4; weak D call: TRBD1 (5 bases). The sample here was CD4+ T cells from peripheral blood mononuclear cells, taken in the third trimester of pregnancy. The CDR3 loop is CASRGLTSEKLFF. DNA for the CDR3: TGTGCCAGTAGGGGGCTGACGTCTGAAAAACTGTTTTTT.